Below, 10 T cell receptor beta chains from the same sample are listed, as sequenced in a study of blood T cells in healthy people across ages. Then a second PCR, running about 6 to 11 cycles, was carried out with a sample-barcoded 5' primer and a J-beta primer mix. TCRdb passed the 5' RACE reads through MiXCR, listing each CDR3 protein once. The sample carries approximately 770,000 distinct CDR3 sequences, roughly 60% recorded once. Sequencing input: blood. These receptors all stem from a young man in good health.

The chain has TRBV11-2 and TRBJ2-3; TRBD2 is a possible D gene (6 bases). CDR3 length: 17 residues. The V end lost 5 bases, the J end lost 2 bases, and 20 bases lay between the germline ends. Germline V gene data show CDR1 as SGHAT and CDR2 as FQNNGV. The CDR3 bases are TGTGCCAGCAGCCCCCACCGCGGGGTGACCAACACAGATACGCAGTATTTT. Translation: CASSPHRGVTNTDTQYF.

Remarks on this clonotype: The junction differs from germline at one of its ends, possibly a read error. The gene calls are TRBV29-1 and TRBJ2-7, with D maybe TRBD1 (6 bases). The germline V gene has CDR1 SQVTM and CDR2 ANQGSEA. The CDR3 is 12 amino acids. CDR3 sequence: CSVAGEGYGQYF. As DNA, the CDR3 is TGCAGCGTTGCAGGGGAAGGGTACGGGCAGTACTTC.

J is TRBJ1-6 and V is TRBV20-1; D is perhaps TRBD1 (5 bases). Trimming took off 3 bases at V and 10 bases at J, with 19 bases between the two ends. Germline CDR1 is DFQATT and CDR2 is SNEGSKA (reference sequence). This CDR3 region has 15 residues. The chain's CDR3 is CSASGLTGDQSPLHF. The CDR3 DNA follows: TGCAGTGCTAGCGGGTTGACGGGGGATCAGTCACCCCTCCACTTT.

This clonotype was seen only a few times. The V gene is TRBV20-1, the J gene TRBJ1-2; D remains ambiguous. Germline values: CDR1 DFQATT, CDR2 SNEGSKA (reference sequence). The V end was cut by 0 bases, the J end by 7 bases, with 0 bases between. CDR3 length equals 9 residues. CDR3 sequence (DNA): TGCAGTGCTAGAGATGGCTACACCTTC. Protein: CSARDGYTF.

This clonotype has a single count. V usage is TRBV28 and J usage is TRBJ2-6; D uncertain. The CDR3 runs to 14 residues. With 7 bases removed from V and 2 bases from J, the gap between germline ends came to 9 bases. The germline CDR1 and CDR2 sequences are MDHEN and SYDVKM. DNA for the CDR3: TGTGCCAGCACCTCCCCCCCTGGGGCCAACGTCCTGACTTTC. This gives the protein CASTSPPGANVLTF.

The chain carries TRBV7-8 and TRBJ2-3; D may match TRBD1 or TRBD2 (5 bases each). The CDR3 is 18 amino acids. Germline V gene sequence: CDR1 SGHVS, CDR2 FQNEAQ. V lost 5 bases and J lost 2, with 23 bases in between. This CDR3 reads CASSLMRPSQGITDTQYF. The CDR3 coding sequence is TGTGCCAGCAGCCTGATGAGACCTAGCCAGGGTATCACAGATACGCAGTATTTT.

The chain links TRBV12-3 or TRBV12-4 to TRBJ1-2; D is unclear. This CDR3 has 12 residues. The V and J ends lost 5 bases and 6 bases respectively, with 10 bases between them. The chain's CDR3 is CASSPDIDGYTF. The CDR3 nucleotides are TGTGCCAGCAGTCCAGACATCGATGGCTACACCTTC.

The table lists this clonotype with a few counts. J is TRBJ2-1 and V is TRBV10-3; 8 nucleotides line up with TRBD2. V dropped 10 bases and J dropped 0; count of bases not matched to a gene: 14. In germline, CDR1 is ENHRY, CDR2 SYGVKD. The CDR3 runs 17 residues. CDR3 sequence reads: CATTVVAGIRSYNEQFF. DNA for the CDR3: TGTGCCACCACAGTGGTAGCGGGGATCCGCTCCTACAATGAGCAGTTCTTC.

The V and J genes are TRBV21-1 and TRBJ2-2; TRBD1, the table's D call, lacks a check against the DNA. TRBV21-1 is annotated as a pseudogene. CDR3 size: 14 residues. CDR3 sequence: CASSKRSHTGELFF. In DNA, the CDR3 is TGTGCCAGCAGCAAAAGGTCCCACACCGGGGAGCTGTTTTTT.

On this clonotype itself: Germline is not matched at one junction end, which may reflect a read error. The V and J genes are TRBV5-1 and TRBJ2-1; weak D call: TRBD1 (6 bases). The germline V gene encodes CDR1 SGHRS and CDR2 YFSETQ. There are 14 residues in the CDR3. The DNA for the CDR3 is TGCGCCAGCAGGCTGGACAGCTCCTACAATGAGCGGTTCTTC. Translation: CASRLDSSYNERFF.